This record looks at one T cell receptor beta chain sequence and its context. Its target is unknown. The record originates from a study of regulatory and conventional T cells in RAG deficiency. Libraries were prepared by immunoSEQ multiplex PCR; TCRdb keeps only in-frame clonotypes and omits some of them. The table records approximately 6,100 clones, under 95% of them present only once. The V gene's germline CDR1 is LGHNT and CDR2 FRNRAP. The CDR3 runs to 16 residues. V was clipped by 5 bases and J by 1 base, with 18 bases between them. Of eight RAG-deficient patients, one had SCID, two Omenn syndrome, five CID or atypical SCID. Study-wide points: Shannon entropy fell and Simpson indices rose in RAG-deficient patients.

The V gene is TRBV12-5, the J gene TRBJ2-7, with D maybe TRBD2 (6 bases). Sequenced material: CD8+ T cells sorted from blood. The TCR comes from a human donor with RAG deficiency presenting as severe combined immunodeficiency. The CDR3 coding sequence is TGTGCTAGTGGTCCGAGCCCTGGGGAGGAATCCTACGAGCAGTACTTC. Protein product: CASGPSPGEESYEQYF. The full variable domain, completed using reference TRBV12-5 and TRBJ2-7, is DARVTQTPRHKVTEMGQEVTMRCQPILGHNTVFWYRQTMMQGLELLAYFRNRAPLDDSGMPKDRFSAEMPDATLATLKIQPSEPRDSAVYFCASGPSPGEESYEQYFGPGTRLTVT.